This entry lists 30 T cell receptor beta chains sequenced from one sample in a study of shared T cell receptors in the human thymus. TCRdb's copy holds only in-frame clones and misses some; the assay was immunoSEQ multiplex PCR. The sample records 700,000 or so clones, approximately 85% being singletons. These data were also reused for a study on human thymus T cells.

Material: thymocytes. The receptor source for this set is a girl less than two years old with a congenital heart defect.

The J gene is TRBJ2-5, the V gene TRBV6-6; 13 bases agree with TRBD2. The V segment lost 4 bases and the J segment 1 base; nucleotides outside the gene matches: 3. The CDR3 totals 16 residues. The germline gives CDR1 MNHNY, CDR2 SVGAGI (reference sequence). The CDR3 DNA is TGTGCCAGCAGTTTGACTAGCGGGGGGCCCCAAGAGACCCAGTACTTC. As protein: CASSLTSGGPQETQYF.

V is TRBV11-2 and J is TRBJ2-7; 7 nucleotides match TRBD1. The germline V gene has CDR1 SGHAT and CDR2 FQNNGV. V was clipped by 4 bases and J by 3 bases; unmatched bases: 6. CDR3 length: 14 amino acids. In nucleotides, the CDR3 is TGTGCCAGCAGCTCTCGACAGGGTTTCTACGAGCAGTACTTC. Protein product: CASSSRQGFYEQYF.

This sequence joins TRBV5-1 and TRBJ2-5; the match to TRBD2 covers 7 bases. The CDR3 has 17 residues. Per germline, CDR1 SGHRS and CDR2 YFSETQ. Trimming took 4 bases from V and 3 from J; bases not matched to a gene: 15. CDR3 nucleotides: TGCGCCAGCAGCGTTAAAACCTCTAGCGGCCCTGAAGAGACCCAGTACTTC. This translates into CASSVKTSSGPEETQYF. The complete variable domain, with remaining parts taken from reference TRBV5-1 and TRBJ2-5, reads KAGVTQTPRYLIKTRGQQVTLSCSPISGHRSVSWYQQTPGQGLQFLFEYFSETQRNKGNFPGRFSGRQFSNSRSEMNVSTLELGDSALYLCASSVKTSSGPEETQYFGPGTRLLVL.

This chain connects TRBV5-5 to TRBJ2-2; 12 bases are a match to TRBD1. CDR1 is SGHKS and CDR2 is YYEKEE in the germline V gene (reference sequence). This CDR3 has 15 amino acids. V trimming: 3 bases; J trimming: 7 bases; junction bases outside the gene matches: 4. In nucleotides, the CDR3 is TGTGCCAGCAGCTCCGGGACAGGGGGCTTCGGGGAGCTGTTTTTT. Protein: CASSSGTGGFGELFF.

The chain is built from TRBV15 and TRBJ1-4, with TRBD1 identical over 7 bases. The V segment lost 6 bases and the J segment 0 bases; nucleotides outside the gene matches: 13. The CDR3 has 18 residues. Germline lookup yields CDR1 LNHNV and CDR2 YYDKDF (reference sequence). CDR3 in amino acids: CATRKGRGQRATNEKLFF. The CDR3 bases are TGTGCCACCAGGAAGGGAAGGGGACAGCGTGCAACTAATGAAAAACTGTTTTTT.

The J gene is TRBJ2-1, the V gene TRBV4-3, with TRBD2 as a possible D gene (6 bases). Germline CDR1 and CDR2: LGHNA and YSLEER. The CDR3 is 16 residues long. Trimming pared 1 base from V and 0 bases from J, leaving 10 bases between. CDR3 in DNA: TGCGCCAGCAGCCAAGTGGGGGGTAGCTCCTACAATGAGCAGTTCTTC. Translating gives CASSQVGGSSYNEQFF.

The rearrangement uses TRBV27 and TRBJ2-4; TRBD2 matches at 8 bases. The V gene end was trimmed by 5 bases and the J gene end by 0 bases; junction bases not matched to a gene: 3. This CDR3 comprises 15 residues. Germline V gene lookup returns CDR1 MNHEY and CDR2 SMNVEV (reference sequence). The CDR3: CASSPAGGAKNIQYF. CDR3 DNA: TGTGCCAGCAGTCCGGCGGGGGGAGCCAAAAACATTCAGTACTTC.

The chain recombines TRBV5-1 with TRBJ1-1, with 8 nucleotides matching TRBD1. Germline CDR1 is SGHRS and CDR2 is YFSETQ. J was trimmed by 4 bases and V by 4 bases; bases with no gene match: 9. The CDR3 length is 15 residues. The CDR3 spells CASSPDREFSTEAFF. CDR3 bases: TGCGCCAGCAGCCCGGACAGGGAGTTTAGCACTGAAGCTTTCTTT.

The chain joins TRBV6-1 to TRBJ1-4, with 7 bases identical to TRBD1. The CDR3 is made up of 13 amino acids. J gave up 6 bases and V 9 bases, and 7 bases lay outside the gene matches. CDR1 is MNHNS and CDR2 is SASEGT in the germline V gene. The CDR3 spells CASSRTGYEKLFF. The CDR3 DNA follows: TGTGCCAGTTCCCGGACAGGATATGAAAAACTGTTTTTT.

The gene calls are TRBV7-2 and TRBJ1-2; 7 bases line up with TRBD1. Germline V gene sequence: CDR1 SGHTA, CDR2 FQGNSA. V shed 2 bases and J 6 bases; nucleotides not matched to a gene: 12. This CDR3 is 16 amino acids long. The CDR3 DNA is TGTGCCAGCAGCTTAAGAGGGGGCGTGAAGTTGGATGGCTACACCTTC. This encodes CASSLRGGVKLDGYTF.

This clone was seen just once. The chain uses TRBV7-6 and TRBJ2-1; D is possibly TRBD2 (5 bases). The CDR3 totals 14 residues. In germline, CDR1 is SGHVS, CDR2 FNYEAQ. Between the trimmed V and J ends, which lost 5 bases and 0 bases, there was a span of 8 bases. The CDR3 loop reads CASSPGSSYNEQFF. CDR3 bases: TGTGCCAGCAGCCCGGGGAGCTCCTACAATGAGCAGTTCTTC.

The chain links TRBV10-3 to TRBJ2-5, with a possible D match to TRBD1 (6 bases). V lost 3 bases and J lost 2, with 19 bases in between. This CDR3 comprises 17 residues. The germline CDR1 and CDR2 sequences are ENHRY and SYGVKD. The CDR3 region is CAISDRSMGQGQETQYF. DNA for the CDR3: TGTGCCATCAGTGACCGGTCGATGGGGCAGGGGCAAGAGACCCAGTACTTC.

The V and J genes are TRBV11-1 and TRBJ2-7; 7 bases map to TRBD2. The V and J ends lost 6 bases and 6 bases, in that order; junction bases with no gene match: 14. CDR1 and CDR2 (germline): SGHAT, FQDESV (reference sequence). The CDR3 extends over 15 amino acids. CDR3 in DNA: TGTGCCAGCAGAAGTGGGAGGGGAACGCGGTCCGAGCAGTACTTC. It encodes CASRSGRGTRSEQYF.

This clone appeared once. The chain recombines TRBV7-3 with TRBJ1-3; D unresolved. Germline-derived CDR1 and CDR2 are SGHTA and FQGTGA. The ends were cut back, 5 bases at V and 0 bases at J, with 26 bases in the middle. The CDR3 loop spans 20 amino acids. The chain's CDR3 is CASSLRGSTLEPHSGNTIYF. As DNA, the CDR3 is TGTGCCAGCAGCCTCCGGGGATCGACGTTGGAACCCCACTCTGGAAACACCATATATTTT.

V usage is TRBV28 and J usage is TRBJ1-2, with D possibly matching TRBD1 (6 bases). The germline CDR1 and CDR2 sequences are MDHEN and SYDVKM. CDR3 length equals 13 residues. The CDR3 bases are TGTGCTTACCGGGACACCTCTAACTATGGCTACACCTTC. Translation gives CAYRDTSNYGYTF.

The genes are TRBV19 and TRBJ1-6; 7 positions agree with TRBD1. CDR3 length: 15 amino acids. V was clipped by 8 bases and J by 3 bases; unmatched bases: 7. CDR1 and CDR2 from the germline V gene are LNHDA and SQIVND (reference sequence). CDR3: CASGRQGDYNSPLHF. In nucleotides, the CDR3 is TGTGCCAGTGGGCGACAGGGAGACTATAATTCACCCCTCCACTTT.

The chain recombines TRBV9 with TRBJ1-2, with D tentatively TRBD1 (5 bases). Germline V lookup: CDR1 SGDLS, CDR2 YYNGEE. V lost 0 bases and J lost 7, with 13 bases in between. This CDR3 is 14 amino acids long. Here the CDR3 DNA reads TGTGCCAGCAGCGTAGGGGGGGGGAGGACTGGCTACACCTTC. It yields the protein CASSVGGGRTGYTF.

To note about this clone: The junction does not match germline at one end; this may be a read error. The chain has TRBV28 and TRBJ1-5; 8 bases align to TRBD1. This CDR3 contains 11 residues. Per germline, CDR1 MDHEN and CDR2 SYDVKM. The CDR3 sequence is CATISRRDRNF. The CDR3 nucleotides read TGTGCCACCATATCCCGCCGGGACAGGAATTTT. Full variable domain (remainder filled in from reference TRBV28 and TRBJ1-5): DVKVTQSSRYLVKRTGEKVFLECVQDMDHENMFWYRQDPGLGLRLIYFSYDVKMKEKGDIPEGYSVSREKKERFSLILESASTNQTSMYLCATISRRDRNFGDGTRLSIL.

This clone was found once. The rearrangement uses TRBV6-1 and TRBJ2-6, with D perhaps TRBD1 (6 bases). The CDR3 is made up of 18 amino acids. Looked up from germline, CDR1 is MNHNS and CDR2 is SASEGT. V lost 0 bases to trimming and J lost 0 bases, with 12 bases between them. The CDR3 here is CASSEASPQGSGANVLTF. The DNA for the CDR3 is TGTGCCAGCAGTGAAGCCAGCCCACAGGGCTCTGGGGCCAACGTCCTGACTTTC.

This chain connects TRBV5-4 to TRBJ2-5, with 11 bases identical to TRBD2. CDR3 length equals 16 residues. Per germline, CDR1 SGHNT and CDR2 YYREEE (reference sequence). V was pared by 5 bases and J by 4 bases, with 10 bases of the junction left unmatched. The CDR3 region is CASSNLAGGSLETQYF. The CDR3 nucleotides are TGTGCCAGCAGTAACCTAGCGGGGGGCAGCCTAGAGACCCAGTACTTC.

This sequence joins TRBV7-2 and TRBJ1-6, with a tentative D call TRBD1 (6 bases). This CDR3 spans 16 amino acids. Germline CDR1 reads SGHTA; CDR2 reads FQGNSA. Trimming shortened V by 2 bases and J by 4 bases, and 12 bases separated the two germline ends. The CDR3 DNA is TGTGCCAGCAGCTTAAAGGACAGTGGATATAATTCACCCCTCCACTTT. Translated: CASSLKDSGYNSPLHF. The full variable domain, completed using reference TRBV7-2 and TRBJ1-6, is GAGVSQSPSNKVTEKGKDVELRCDPISGHTALYWYRQSLGQGLEFLIYFQGNSAPDKSGLPSDRFSAERTGGSVSTLTIQRTQQEDSAVYLCASSLKDSGYNSPLHFGNGTRLTVT.

The J gene is TRBJ2-5, the V gene TRBV6-6; a possible D gene is TRBD2 (7 bases). The CDR3 covers 14 residues. Trimming stripped 5 bases from V and 5 bases from J, with 15 bases between. CDR1 and CDR2 (germline): MNHNY, SVGAGI (reference sequence). This CDR3 is CASSTFRGGETQYF. CDR3 nucleotides: TGTGCCAGCAGTACATTCAGGGGAGGGGAGACCCAGTACTTC.

This clone showed up just once. CDR3 sequence reads: CASSNRGPSLYEQYF. The CDR3 region has the DNA TGTGCCAGCAGTAATAGGGGGCCCTCCTTATACGAGCAGTACTTC. V and J are TRBV2 and TRBJ2-7, with 7 bases that match TRBD1. The V segment lost 5 bases and the J segment 4 bases; nucleotides outside the gene matches: 11. The CDR3 extends over 15 amino acids. Germline CDR1 reads SNHLY; CDR2 reads FYNNEI.

V is TRBV1 and J is TRBJ1-4; the table assigns TRBD1, which was not confirmed against the DNA. TRBV1 is recorded as a pseudogene. The CDR3 consists of 15 residues. The CDR3 sequence is CTSSLEDSTNEKLFF. Written as DNA, the CDR3 is TGCACCAGCAGCCTAGAGGACAGTACTAATGAAAAACTGTTTTTT.

The rearrangement joins TRBV6-1 to TRBJ2-1, with TRBD1 identical over 9 bases. This CDR3 comprises 17 residues. Germline V gene sequence: CDR1 MNHNS, CDR2 SASEGT. Trimming removed 3 bases from V and 6 bases from J; junction bases left unmatched: 12. For the CDR3, the DNA is TGTGCCAGCAGTGACAGACTAGGACAGGGGTCTGTCAATGAGCAGTTCTTC. It yields the protein CASSDRLGQGSVNEQFF.

The chain joins TRBV6-5 to TRBJ1-1, with D perhaps TRBD1 (5 bases). The CDR3 loop spans 14 amino acids. Per germline, CDR1 MNHEY and CDR2 SVGAGI. V shed 1 base and J shed 3 bases, with 9 bases lying between them. The CDR3 DNA reads as TGTGCCAGCAGTTACTGGGAAGGGGACACTGAAGCTTTCTTT. This gives the protein CASSYWEGDTEAFF.

The chain carries TRBV5-8 and TRBJ1-5, with TRBD1 matching 7 bases. The CDR3 length is 19 residues. Germline V CDR1 and CDR2: SGHTS, YDEGEE. V trimming: 2 bases; J trimming: 1 base; junction bases outside the gene matches: 15. CDR3 bases: TGTGCCAGCAGCTTACCGGACAGGAGGGGGTTGTTCAGCAATCAGCCCCAGCATTTT. It codes for CASSLPDRRGLFSNQPQHF.

The chain couples TRBV7-2 to TRBJ2-2; D unresolved. This CDR3 region has 18 residues. Trimming shortened V by 6 bases and J by 1 base, and 21 bases separated the two germline ends. Germline V gene lookup returns CDR1 SGHTA and CDR2 FQGNSA. CDR3 DNA sequence: TGTGCCAGCAGTCTCCCTTGTGGTAGCACCCAGAACACCGGGGAGCTGTTTTTT. This gives the protein CASSLPCGSTQNTGELFF.

This chain links TRBV19 with TRBJ1-2; a possible D gene is TRBD1 (6 bases). Trimming cost V 7 bases and J 6 bases, with 6 bases left between them. There are 10 residues in the CDR3. Germline V gene sequence: CDR1 LNHDA, CDR2 SQIVND (reference sequence). CDR3 sequence reads: CASKGDGYTF. The CDR3 DNA sequence: TGTGCCAGTAAGGGGGATGGCTACACCTTC.

This chain links TRBV11-3 with TRBJ2-1; the match to TRBD2 covers 11 bases. Germline V gene sequence: CDR1 SGHNT, CDR2 YENEEA. The CDR3 covers 19 residues. The J segment lost 10 bases and the V segment lost 5 bases, leaving 22 bases of the junction unmatched. CDR3 region: CASSPSPVGSSGGAREQFF. Here the CDR3 DNA reads TGTGCCAGCAGCCCTAGTCCGGTAGGGAGTAGCGGGGGGGCCCGAGAGCAGTTCTTC.